This TCR beta chain was recovered during a study of T cells after yellow fever vaccination. The study, taken as a whole, reports: Most clones from primary vaccination were detected again post-booster (just over 95% CD4, more than 85% CD8).

Conversion of TCR transcripts into cDNA relied on 5'RACE template switching, which added a universal primer site and UMIs. TCRdb called the 5' RACE reads again in MiXCR, with one record for every CDR3 protein. The sample has about 430,000 distinct CDR3 sequences, approximately 18% seen once. Notes on this clonotype: Its target is not known.

Trimming removed 7 bases from V and 6 bases from J; junction bases left unmatched: 10. This CDR3 is 13 amino acids long. Germline V gene lookup returns CDR1 SQVTM and CDR2 ANQGSEA. Sample: PBMCs, taken before the yellow fever booster vaccination. The rearrangement links TRBV29-1 to TRBJ1-1; 8 nucleotides agree with TRBD1. The TCR sequence derives from a man younger than 35 who received the YFV17D yellow fever vaccine. The CDR3 DNA reads as TGCAGCGGGCTCGACAGGGGACATGCTGAAGCTTTCTTT. It translates to CSGLDRGHAEAFF.